This T cell receptor (beta chain) stems from a study of T cell responses to AZD1222 COVID-19 vaccine (dated by TCRdb to 2020 to 2023). Concerning the study at large: A total of 230 to 250 trial participants underwent TCR sequencing, of whom some 200 had received two doses of AZD1222 and around 25 had received two doses of the MenACWY control vaccine. Trial participants were enrolled by age into 18-55, 56-69 and 70-plus year subgroups, with approximately 150, 30 and 60 TCR-sequenced participants respectively. Points the paper makes about the study in general: Reportedly, almost half of the unique spike-specific TCRs recognized epitopes lying outside the regions that are mutated in the B.1.351 and B.1.1.7 variants. In the small 56-69-year group, the increase in depth fell short of significance, most likely because of low power. Most participants were white British and females outnumbered males, and the authors suggested that clonal diversity may have been underestimated. After two AZD1222 doses, both the breadth and the depth of spike-specific TCRs were significantly higher than at day 0 and than in MenACWY recipients. Conclusions about previously exposed vaccinees are limited because only a handful of AZD1222 recipients were SARS-CoV-2 seropositive at baseline. Because no day 14 peak-response samples were available, repertoires were characterized only after the peak T cell response. CD4 TCRs associated with the vaccine covered the entire spike protein, and the dominant responses were in regions 160-218 and 743-854.

With regard to this clone: No cognate antigen has been identified for it. No base qualities exist here, and no much larger clone lies one base off it.

The time point label, read with the paper, signifies: about 28 days (+/-7) after the second vaccine dose. The label giving this sample's treatment or condition can be read as: meningococcal conjugate vaccine given as trial control. Samples from vaccinated people were obtained from the UK trials COV001 and COV002, which included a single-blind randomized controlled phase 2/3 trial of AZD1222 (ChAdOx1 nCoV-19) in healthy adults. Trial participant PBMC samples were collected at day 0 and day 28 after the second dose for TCRbeta chain sequencing. The CDR3 regions of human TCRbeta chains were analyzed by immunosequencing. Per the authors' processing: Repertoire TCRs were checked for matches against a reference library of SARS-CoV-2-specific TCRs that had been generated using the MIRA antigen-specificity platform. Breadth meant the fraction of unique TCRs that were SARS-CoV-2-associated, whereas depth meant the fraction of total T cells that were SARS-CoV-2-associated. Each spike-specific TCR was assigned to its reactive spike region and to a CD4 or CD8 class using the MIRA data. Log10-transformed breadth and depth values were compared by one-way ANOVA with Sidak's multiple comparisons tests. The source is immuneACCESS, and TCRdb retained only in-frame sequences with V and J called. Part of the clones is not carried over; for the studies checked, unresolved V genes explain less than half of this, and the remainder is unexplained. The V and J calls and clone size were taken over from that table, and D and trimming were inferred from the DNA. This sample lists 130,000 or so clones; about 90% were detected once. The ten largest clones represent 7.5% of the sample.

The CDR1 and CDR2 encoded by the germline V gene are ENHRY and SYGVKD. Spanning cysteine to phenylalanine, the CDR3 consists of 14 amino acids. Only the CDR3 portion is preserved as DNA: 42 bases, with reading frame beginning at the first base. The V end loses 3 bases and the J end loses 8 bases, and a stretch of 13 bases separates them. The sequence was obtained from an adult who received the MenACWY meningococcal vaccine as a control. The chain is encoded by TRBV10-3 joined to TRBJ1-4, with the D gene too uncertain to name. The specimen comprised peripheral blood, sampled 28 days after the second dose of the MenACWY control vaccine. The CDR3 sequence is CAISEQILGEKLFF. The DNA sequence is given as TGTGCCATCAGTGAACAGATCCTCGGCGAAAAACTGTTTTTT.